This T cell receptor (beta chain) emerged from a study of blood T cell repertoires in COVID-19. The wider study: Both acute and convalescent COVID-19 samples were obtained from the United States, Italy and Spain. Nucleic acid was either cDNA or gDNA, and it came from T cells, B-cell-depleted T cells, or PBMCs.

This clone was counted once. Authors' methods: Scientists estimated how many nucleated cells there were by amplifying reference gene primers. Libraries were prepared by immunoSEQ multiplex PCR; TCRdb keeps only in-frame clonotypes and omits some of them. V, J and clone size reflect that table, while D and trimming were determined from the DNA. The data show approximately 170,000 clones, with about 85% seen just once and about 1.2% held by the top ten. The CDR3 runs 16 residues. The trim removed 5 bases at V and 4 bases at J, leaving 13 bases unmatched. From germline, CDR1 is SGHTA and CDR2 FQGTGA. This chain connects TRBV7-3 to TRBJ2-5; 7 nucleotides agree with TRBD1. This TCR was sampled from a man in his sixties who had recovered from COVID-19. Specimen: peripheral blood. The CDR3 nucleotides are TGTGCCAGCAGCCCAGAACGGGACAGTAACGGAGAGACCCAGTACTTC. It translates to CASSPERDSNGETQYF.